This note documents a single T cell receptor (beta chain) sequence. Its antigen remains unknown. This sample is part of a study of OX40 agonist ivuxolimab in advanced cancers. Notes on the study in general: Compared with others, partial responders at 0.1-3.0 mg/kg displayed clonal expansion among the lowest.

Generated by immunoSEQ multiplex PCR, the TCRdb table keeps only in-frame clones and is missing some. The table lists fewer than 45,000 clones, approximately 90% of them singletons. There are 14 residues in the CDR3. V gave up 3 bases and J gave up 3 bases, with 11 bases separating them. Germline loops: CDR1 KGHSH, CDR2 LQKENI. The rearrangement links TRBV18 to TRBJ2-5; the D gene is possibly TRBD1 (6 bases). The receptor was derived from an adult with an advanced solid tumor such as melanoma, head and neck, liver or kidney cancer. The specimen comprised CD4+ or CD8+ T cells sorted from blood, sampled in a trial of the OX40 agonist ivuxolimab. CDR3 sequence: CASSPSSGEETQYF. DNA of the CDR3: TGTGCCAGCTCACCTTCGTCAGGGGAAGAGACCCAGTACTTC.